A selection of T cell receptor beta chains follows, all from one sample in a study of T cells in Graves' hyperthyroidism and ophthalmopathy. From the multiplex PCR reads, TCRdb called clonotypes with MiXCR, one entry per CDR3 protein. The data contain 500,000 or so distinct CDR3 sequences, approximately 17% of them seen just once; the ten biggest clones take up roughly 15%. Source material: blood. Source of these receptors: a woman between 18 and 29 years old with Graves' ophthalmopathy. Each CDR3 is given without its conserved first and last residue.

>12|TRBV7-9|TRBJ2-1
ASSPPKVGNEQF
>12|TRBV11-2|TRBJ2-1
ASSHPDYLNEQF
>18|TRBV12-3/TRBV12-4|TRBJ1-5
ASSLLRDRGTRESNQPQH
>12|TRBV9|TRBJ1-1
ASSEGGQGTEAF
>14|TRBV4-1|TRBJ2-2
ASSQRERDKTGELF
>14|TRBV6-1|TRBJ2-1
ASINGRVGEYNEQF
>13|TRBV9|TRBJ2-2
ASSPGNTYTGELF
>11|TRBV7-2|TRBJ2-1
ASSSVGDNEQF
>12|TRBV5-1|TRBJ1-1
ASSPLEAGAEAF
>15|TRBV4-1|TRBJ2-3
ASSQPFLSGGTDTQY
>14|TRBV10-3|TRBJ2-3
AISEFQRIGTDTQY
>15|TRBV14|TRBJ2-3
ASSPYLLAGEVDTQY
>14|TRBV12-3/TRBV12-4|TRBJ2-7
ASSFSGRRTGSEQY
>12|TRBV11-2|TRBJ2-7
ASSLVGQNYEQY
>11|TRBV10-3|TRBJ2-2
AISGVWAGELF
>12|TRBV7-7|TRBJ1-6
ASSLVPLYSPLH
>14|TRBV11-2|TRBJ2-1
ASSLASGRSYNEQF
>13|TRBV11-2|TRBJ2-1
ASRATQSSYNEQF
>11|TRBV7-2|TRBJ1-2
ASSLNGAESYT
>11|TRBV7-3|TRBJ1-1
ASSPHGGIEAF
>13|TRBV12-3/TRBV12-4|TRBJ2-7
ASSLLGRGSYEQY
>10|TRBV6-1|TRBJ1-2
ASNQGAYGYT
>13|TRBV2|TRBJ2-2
ASSPPYVDTGELF
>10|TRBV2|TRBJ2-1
ASREELAEQF
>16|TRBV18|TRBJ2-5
ASSPRSSGSRHQETQY
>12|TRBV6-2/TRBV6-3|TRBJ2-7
ASNRKGFGYEQY
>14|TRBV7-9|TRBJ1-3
ASSSGTSRSGNTIY
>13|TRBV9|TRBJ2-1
ASSVVSGGPNEQF
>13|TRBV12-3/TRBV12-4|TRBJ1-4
ASSTTGTGDEKLF
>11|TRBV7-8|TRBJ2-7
ASSTDRAEEQY
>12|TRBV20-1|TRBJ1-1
SARDRIYRAEAF